This section outlines one T cell receptor (beta chain) sequence together with its context. Measured with immunoSEQ multiplex PCR; TCRdb has only the in-frame clones, and not every one. Altogether roughly 500,000 clones are present, roughly 89% being singletons, with the ten largest covering around 0.9%. Deletions cut 0 bases from V and 2 bases from J, with 7 bases between. Germline CDR1 SGHKS, CDR2 YYEKEE (reference sequence). The CDR3 is 14 residues long. These data belong to a study of blood T cell repertoires in COVID-19. Study-wide context: T cells, B-cell-depleted T cells, or PBMCs supplied cDNA or gDNA.

The chain couples TRBV5-5 to TRBJ2-3; D is ambiguous. Material: peripheral blood. This sequence originates from a man aged 18 to 35 with COVID-19, enrolled during active disease. The CDR3 DNA follows: TGTGCCAGCAGCTTGGACAGAGACACAGATACGCAGTATTTT. Translated, it gives CASSLDRDTDTQYF.